This TCR beta chain was sequenced during a study of beta chain features in type 1 diabetes. Note on this clone: Its antigen is unidentified.

Expressed TCRB transcripts were sequenced because the entire RNA isolate underwent reverse transcription. Method: immunoSEQ multiplex PCR; TCRdb's copy keeps in-frame clones and lacks some. The repertoire holds fewer than 350,000 clones, with approximately 15% as singletons. With 1 base removed from V and 2 bases from J, the gap between germline ends came to 5 bases. Germline V gene sequence: CDR1 SGHRS, CDR2 YFSETQ. The CDR3 is made up of 13 amino acids. Notes on the study in general: Significant though moderate, a shortening of TCRB CDR3s appeared in all four CD4+ subsets of Type 1 diabetes patients. VDJ junctions from patients with type 1 diabetes contained fewer insertions and more deletions.

The receptor was derived from a man younger than 35 with type 1 diabetes. The sample consisted of naive CD4+ T cells from blood. The chain carries TRBV5-1 and TRBJ2-3; D gene uncertain. CDR3 DNA sequence: TGCGCCAGCAGCTTGTTAATCACAGATACGCAGTATTTT. Its translation: CASSLLITDTQYF.